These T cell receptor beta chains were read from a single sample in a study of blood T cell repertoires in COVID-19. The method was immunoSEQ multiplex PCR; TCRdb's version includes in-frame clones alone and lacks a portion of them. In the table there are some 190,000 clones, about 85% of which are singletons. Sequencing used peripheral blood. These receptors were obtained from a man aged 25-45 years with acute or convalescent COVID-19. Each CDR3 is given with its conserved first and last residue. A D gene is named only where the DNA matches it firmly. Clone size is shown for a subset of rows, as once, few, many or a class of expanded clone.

CDR3: CASSPRLVEQFF
DNA: TGTGCCAGCTCACCCCGACTAGTCGAACAGTTCTTC
size: -
D: -
J: TRBJ2-1
V: TRBV18

CDR3: CASIALPGLSYNEQFF
DNA: TGCGCCAGCATCGCACTTCCGGGACTCTCGTACAATGAGCAGTTCTTC
size: -
D: -
J: TRBJ2-1
V: TRBV4-1

CDR3: CASSKGRLGRETQYF
DNA: TGTGCTAGCAGCAAAGGACGTTTGGGGCGGGAGACCCAGTACTTC
size: -
D: -
J: TRBJ2-5
V: TRBV7-7

CDR3: CASSLNRVADTQYF
DNA: TGTGCCAGCAGCTTAAATCGGGTTGCAGATACGCAGTATTTT
size: once
D: -
J: TRBJ2-3
V: TRBV7-3

CDR3: CASSESLRISEAFF
DNA: TGTGCCAGCAGTGAATCCTTGAGGATAAGCGAAGCTTTCTTT
size: -
D: -
J: TRBJ1-1
V: TRBV2

CDR3: CSAKKMGTSGFSTDTQYF
DNA: TGCAGCGCTAAAAAAATGGGGACTAGCGGGTTTAGCACAGATACGCAGTATTTT
size: -
D: TRBD2
J: TRBJ2-3
V: TRBV29-1

CDR3: CATSGLITFNTGELFF
DNA: TGTGCCACCAGTGGATTAATTACATTTAACACCGGGGAGCTGTTTTTT
size: -
D: -
J: TRBJ2-2
V: TRBV24-1

CDR3: CSVEAQGTEAFF
DNA: TGCAGCGTTGAAGCCCAGGGGACTGAAGCTTTCTTT
size: -
D: -
J: TRBJ1-1
V: TRBV29-1

CDR3: CASRTRGVTDTQYF
DNA: TGTGCCAGCAGGACTCGGGGGGTGACAGATACGCAGTATTTT
size: -
D: TRBD2
J: TRBJ2-3
V: TRBV5-8

CDR3: CASSQTVRSNQPQHF
DNA: TGTGCCAGCAGCCAGACAGTTAGGAGCAATCAGCCCCAGCATTTT
size: -
D: -
J: TRBJ1-5
V: TRBV3-1/TRBV3-2

CDR3: CASSWTGVRNGYTF
DNA: TGTGCCAGCAGCTGGACAGGGGTTAGGAATGGCTACACCTTC
size: -
D: TRBD1
J: TRBJ1-2
V: TRBV7-9

CDR3: CASSPPSEYGTQYF
DNA: TGCGCCAGCAGCCCGCCCTCTGAATACGGTACGCAGTATTTT
size: -
D: -
J: TRBJ2-3
V: TRBV4-1

CDR3: CASSQQVTLYEQYF
DNA: TGTGCCAGCTCGCAACAGGTTACCCTCTACGAGCAGTACTTC
size: -
D: -
J: TRBJ2-7
V: TRBV18

CDR3: CASSHMAGADEQYF
DNA: TGTGCCAGCAGCCACATGGCGGGAGCTGATGAGCAGTACTTC
size: -
D: TRBD2
J: TRBJ2-7
V: TRBV3-1/TRBV3-2

CDR3: CASSHLGREWETQYF
DNA: TGTGCCAGCAGCCACCTGGGCAGGGAATGGGAGACCCAGTACTTC
size: -
D: -
J: TRBJ2-5
V: TRBV3-1/TRBV3-2

CDR3: CASSLGTQQGALTF
DNA: TGCGCCAGCAGCTTGGGGACTCAACAGGGGGCACTGACTTTC
size: -
D: TRBD1
J: TRBJ2-6
V: TRBV5-1

CDR3: CASSPDRSSSGNTIYF
DNA: TGTGCTAGCAGTCCAGACAGGAGTTCCTCTGGAAACACCATATATTTT
size: -
D: -
J: TRBJ1-3
V: TRBV7-7

CDR3: CASSYSVVAWPQFF
DNA: TGTGCCAGCAGTTACTCAGTGGTAGCATGGCCGCAGTTCTTC
size: -
D: -
J: TRBJ2-1
V: TRBV6-5

CDR3: CASRRGQGGYEQYF
DNA: TGTGCCAGCAGGCGAGGACAGGGAGGGTACGAGCAGTACTTC
size: -
D: -
J: TRBJ2-7
V: TRBV6-5

CDR3: CASSRRQGSYEQYF
DNA: TGTGCCAGCAGCCGGCGACAGGGTTCCTACGAGCAGTACTTC
size: -
D: TRBD1
J: TRBJ2-7
V: TRBV6-5

CDR3: CASSQITGTGNTF
DNA: TGTGCCAGCAGCCAAATAACCGGGACAGGTAACACCTTC
size: -
D: TRBD1
J: TRBJ1-2
V: TRBV14

CDR3: CASSLGTSLGEQFF
DNA: TGCGCCAGCAGCTTAGGAACTAGCCTAGGTGAGCAGTTCTTC
size: once
D: -
J: TRBJ2-1
V: TRBV5-1

CDR3: CASSQEVARLNTEAFF
DNA: TGCGCCAGCAGCCAAGAAGTGGCGCGGTTGAACACTGAAGCTTTCTTT
size: -
D: -
J: TRBJ1-1
V: TRBV4-1

CDR3: CATSGGHTDTQYF
DNA: TGTGCCACCAGTGGGGGGCACACAGATACGCAGTATTTT
size: -
D: -
J: TRBJ2-3
V: TRBV24-1

CDR3: CASSFQGAALGEAFF
DNA: TGTGCCAGCAGCTTCCAGGGGGCGGCCCTAGGTGAAGCTTTCTTT
size: -
D: TRBD1
J: TRBJ1-1
V: TRBV5-5

CDR3: CAISGYPSSYEQYF
DNA: TGTGCCATCAGTGGGTACCCCAGCTCCTACGAGCAGTACTTC
size: -
D: -
J: TRBJ2-7
V: TRBV10-3

CDR3: CASSEEQGAKQYGYTF
DNA: TGTGCCAGCAGTGAAGAGCAGGGGGCTAAACAATATGGCTACACCTTC
size: -
D: TRBD1
J: TRBJ1-2
V: TRBV28